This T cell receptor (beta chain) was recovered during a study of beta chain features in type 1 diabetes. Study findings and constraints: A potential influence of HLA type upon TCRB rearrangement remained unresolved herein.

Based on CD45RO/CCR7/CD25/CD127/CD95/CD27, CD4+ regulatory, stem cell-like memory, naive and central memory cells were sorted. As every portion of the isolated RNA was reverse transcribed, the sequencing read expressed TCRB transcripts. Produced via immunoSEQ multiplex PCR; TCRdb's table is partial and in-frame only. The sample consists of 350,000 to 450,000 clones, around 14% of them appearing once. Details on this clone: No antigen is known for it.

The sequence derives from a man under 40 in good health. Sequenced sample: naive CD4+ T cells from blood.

The CDR3 nucleotides read TGTGCCATCGGGACTAGCCGTACCACAGATACGCAGTATTTT. Residues: CAIGTSRTTDTQYF. The genes are TRBV10-3 and TRBJ2-3, with 9 bases that match TRBD2. The germline V gene has CDR1 ENHRY and CDR2 SYGVKD. This CDR3 has 14 residues. Trimming cost V 8 bases and J 2 bases; bases outside gene matches: 5.